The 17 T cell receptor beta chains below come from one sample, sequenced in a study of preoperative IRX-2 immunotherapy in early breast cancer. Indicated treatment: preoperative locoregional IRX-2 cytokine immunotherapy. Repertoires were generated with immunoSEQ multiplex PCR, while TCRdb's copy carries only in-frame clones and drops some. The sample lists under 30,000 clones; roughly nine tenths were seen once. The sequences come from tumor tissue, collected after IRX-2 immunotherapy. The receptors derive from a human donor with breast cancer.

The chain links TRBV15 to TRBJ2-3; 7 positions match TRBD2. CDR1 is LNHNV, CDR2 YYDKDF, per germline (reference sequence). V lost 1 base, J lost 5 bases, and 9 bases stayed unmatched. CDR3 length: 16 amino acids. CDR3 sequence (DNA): TGTGCCACCAGCAGAGTTCCGGGGAGGGCCTTAGATACGCAGTATTTT. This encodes CATSRVPGRALDTQYF.

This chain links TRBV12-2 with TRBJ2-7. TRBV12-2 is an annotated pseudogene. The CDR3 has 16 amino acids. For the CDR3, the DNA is TGTGCAAGTCGCCCATACGATGGGGGGCCGAGGAACGAGCAGTACTTC. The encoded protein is CASRPYDGGPRNEQYF.

CDR3 DNA sequence: TGTGCCAGCAGCTTAGCTTTAGGACTAGCTCGGGAGACCCAGTACTTC. It specifies CASSLALGLARETQYF. The chain recombines TRBV11-2 with TRBJ2-5, with 8 nucleotides matching TRBD2. The CDR3 runs 16 residues. V shed 1 base and J 5 bases; nucleotides not matched to a gene: 9. Per germline, CDR1 SGHAT and CDR2 FQNNGV. Together with reference TRBV11-2 and TRBJ2-5, the CDR3 gives the full variable domain: EAGVAQSPRYKIIEKRQSVAFWCNPISGHATLYWYQQILGQGPKLLIQFQNNGVVDDSQLPKDRFSAERLKGVDSTLKIQPAKLEDSAVYLCASSLALGLARETQYFGPGTRLLVL.

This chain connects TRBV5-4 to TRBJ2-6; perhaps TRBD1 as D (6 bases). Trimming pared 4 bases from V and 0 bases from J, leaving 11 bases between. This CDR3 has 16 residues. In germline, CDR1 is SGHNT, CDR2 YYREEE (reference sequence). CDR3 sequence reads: CASSRTVTSGANVLTF. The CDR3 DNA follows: TGTGCCAGCAGCAGGACAGTCACCTCTGGGGCCAACGTCCTGACTTTC.

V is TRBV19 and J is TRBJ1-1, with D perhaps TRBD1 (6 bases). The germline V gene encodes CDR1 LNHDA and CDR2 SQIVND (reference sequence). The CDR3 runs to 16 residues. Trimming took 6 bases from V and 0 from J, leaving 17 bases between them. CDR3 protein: CASRNYAGQMNTEAFF. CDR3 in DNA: TGTGCCAGTAGGAATTACGCCGGACAGATGAACACTGAAGCTTTCTTT.

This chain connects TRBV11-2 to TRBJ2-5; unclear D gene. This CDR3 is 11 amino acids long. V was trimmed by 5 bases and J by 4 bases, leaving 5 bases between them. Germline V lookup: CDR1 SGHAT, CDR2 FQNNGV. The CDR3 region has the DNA TGTGCCAGCAGCCATGGAGAGACCCAGTACTTC. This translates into CASSHGETQYF.

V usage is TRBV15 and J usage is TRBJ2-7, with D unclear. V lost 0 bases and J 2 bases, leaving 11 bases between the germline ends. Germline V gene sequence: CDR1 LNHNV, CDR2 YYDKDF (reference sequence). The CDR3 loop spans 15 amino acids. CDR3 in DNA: TGTGCCACCAGCAGAGATCGTGTGGTTACCTACGAGCAGTACTTC. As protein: CATSRDRVVTYEQYF. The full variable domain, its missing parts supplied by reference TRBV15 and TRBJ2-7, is DAMVIQNPRYQVTQFGKPVTLSCSQTLNHNVMYWYQQKSSQAPKLLFHYYDKDFNNEADTPDNFQSRRPNTSFCFLDIRSPGLGDTAMYLCATSRDRVVTYEQYFGPGTRLTVT.

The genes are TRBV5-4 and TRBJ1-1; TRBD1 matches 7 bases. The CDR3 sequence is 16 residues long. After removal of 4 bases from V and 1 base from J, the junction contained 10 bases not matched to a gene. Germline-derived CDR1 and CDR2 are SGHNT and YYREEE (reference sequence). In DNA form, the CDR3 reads TGTGCCAGCAGCACCCCCAGACAGGGCACGAACACTGAAGCTTTCTTT. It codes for CASSTPRQGTNTEAFF.

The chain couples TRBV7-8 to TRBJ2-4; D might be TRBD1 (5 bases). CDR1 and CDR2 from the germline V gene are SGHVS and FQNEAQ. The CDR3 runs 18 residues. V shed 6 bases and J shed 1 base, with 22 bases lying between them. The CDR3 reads CASSLSRLGLEAKNIQYF. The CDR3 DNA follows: TGTGCCAGCAGTCTATCCCGCCTGGGGCTAGAGGCCAAAAACATTCAGTACTTC.

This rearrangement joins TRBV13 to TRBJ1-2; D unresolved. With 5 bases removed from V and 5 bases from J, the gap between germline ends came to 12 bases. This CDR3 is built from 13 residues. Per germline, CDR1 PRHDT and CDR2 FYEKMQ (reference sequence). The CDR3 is CASSEKKRYGYTF. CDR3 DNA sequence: TGTGCCAGCAGCGAAAAAAAAAGATATGGCTACACCTTC.

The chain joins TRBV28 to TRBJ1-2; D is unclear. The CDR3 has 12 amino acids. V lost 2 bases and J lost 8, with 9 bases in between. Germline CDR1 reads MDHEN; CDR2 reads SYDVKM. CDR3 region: CASSLSSGGYTF. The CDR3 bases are TGTGCCAGCAGTTTAAGCTCGGGGGGCTACACCTTC.

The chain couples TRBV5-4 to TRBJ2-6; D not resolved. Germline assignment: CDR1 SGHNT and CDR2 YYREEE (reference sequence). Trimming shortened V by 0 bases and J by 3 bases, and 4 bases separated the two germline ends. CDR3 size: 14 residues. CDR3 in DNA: TGTGCCAGCAGCTTGGCCGATGGGGCCAACGTCCTGACTTTC. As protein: CASSLADGANVLTF. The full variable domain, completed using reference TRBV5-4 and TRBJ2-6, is ETGVTQSPTHLIKTRGQQVTLRCSSQSGHNTVSWYQQALGQGPQFIFQYYREEENGRGNFPPRFSGLQFPNYSSELNVNALELDDSALYLCASSLADGANVLTFGAGSRLTVL.

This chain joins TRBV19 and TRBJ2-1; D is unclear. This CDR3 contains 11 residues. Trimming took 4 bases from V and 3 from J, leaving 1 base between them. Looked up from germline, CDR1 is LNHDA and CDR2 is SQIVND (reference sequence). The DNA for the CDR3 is TGTGCCAGTAGTAACTACAATGAGCAGTTCTTC. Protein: CASSNYNEQFF.

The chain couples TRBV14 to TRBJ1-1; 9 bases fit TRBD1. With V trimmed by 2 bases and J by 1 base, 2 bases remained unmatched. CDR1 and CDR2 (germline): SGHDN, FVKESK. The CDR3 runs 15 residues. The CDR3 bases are TGTGCCAGCAGCCAATTGGACAGGGGGAACACTGAAGCTTTCTTT. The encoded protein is CASSQLDRGNTEAFF.

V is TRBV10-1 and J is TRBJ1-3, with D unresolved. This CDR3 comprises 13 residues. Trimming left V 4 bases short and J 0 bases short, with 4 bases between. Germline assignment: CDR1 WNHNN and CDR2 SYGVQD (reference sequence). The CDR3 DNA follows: TGCGCCAGCAGTGGCAACTCTGGAAACACCATATATTTT. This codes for CASSGNSGNTIYF.

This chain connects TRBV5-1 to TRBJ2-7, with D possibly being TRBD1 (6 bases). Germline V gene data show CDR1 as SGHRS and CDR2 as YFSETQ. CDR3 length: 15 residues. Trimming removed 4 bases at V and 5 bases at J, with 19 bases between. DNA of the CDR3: TGCGCCAGCAGCACCATGTGGGGGCTTTCCCACGAGCAGTACTTC. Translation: CASSTMWGLSHEQYF.

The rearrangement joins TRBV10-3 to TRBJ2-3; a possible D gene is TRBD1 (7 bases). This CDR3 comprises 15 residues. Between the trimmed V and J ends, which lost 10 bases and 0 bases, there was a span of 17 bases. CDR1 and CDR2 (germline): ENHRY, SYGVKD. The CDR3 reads CATRDREASTDTQYF. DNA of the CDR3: TGTGCCACCCGTGACAGGGAGGCTAGCACAGATACGCAGTATTTT.